These T cell receptor beta chains were read from a single sample in a study of T cells in narcolepsy. TCRdb keeps only in-frame clones here, not all; method: immunoSEQ multiplex PCR. This sample has around 34,000 clones, with around 77% found just once. Sequencing was carried out using memory (CD45RA-) CD4+ T cells from blood. Receptor source: a human donor in good health. CDR3s include the opening cysteine and the closing phenylalanine or tryptophan. A D gene is named only where the DNA matches it firmly. Clone size, where shown, is once, few, many, or a class for clones that have expanded.

clone size	J gene	D gene	V gene	CDR3 DNA	CDR3 protein
-	TRBJ1-2	-	TRBV2	TGTGCCAGCCATGAGGGGGGGATTAACTATGGCTACACCTTC	CASHEGGINYGYTF
few	TRBJ2-7	-	TRBV29-1	TGCAGCGCCGCCACACCTCCGGGAAATCAGTACTTC	CSAATPPGNQYF
-	TRBJ2-7	TRBD2	TRBV5-1	TGCGCCAGCAGCCGGGGGGGAGCCGGTATAAGCTACGAGCAGTACTTC	CASSRGGAGISYEQYF
-	TRBJ2-6	-	TRBV7-9	TGTGCCAGCAGCCCAGCGGGCTCTGGGGCCAACGTCCTGACTTTC	CASSPAGSGANVLTF
few	TRBJ2-7	TRBD1	TRBV7-9	TGTGCCAGCAGCGCCGGGACAGGGGCTTCCGAGCAGTACTTC	CASSAGTGASEQYF
-	TRBJ2-4	-	TRBV29-1	TGCAGCGTCGTGGACCTAGCCAAAAACATTCAGTACTTC	CSVVDLAKNIQYF
-	TRBJ2-6	TRBD2	TRBV2	TGTGCCAGCAGTAGGCTCGGGACTAGCGCCTCTGGGGCCAACGTCCTGACTTTC	CASSRLGTSASGANVLTF
-	TRBJ1-2	-	TRBV4-2	TGTGCCAGCAGCCAAGACCCGGGTGCGGGCTATGGCTACACCTTC	CASSQDPGAGYGYTF
-	TRBJ2-5	TRBD2	TRBV12-5	TGTGCTAGTGGAGACGGGAGGGCCGAAGAGACCCAGTACTTC	CASGDGRAEETQYF
once	TRBJ1-5	-	TRBV27	TGTGCCAGCAGTTTCCAGACAGATCAGCCCCAGCATTTT	CASSFQTDQPQHF
few	TRBJ2-3	TRBD2	TRBV11-2	TGTGCCAGCAGCTTACGAGCGGGAGGCCGGGCAGATACGCAGTATTTT	CASSLRAGGRADTQYF
-	TRBJ1-2	-	TRBV5-1	TGCGCCAGCAGCGGACTTGGGCCGCAGGGTGGTGGCTACACCTTC	CASSGLGPQGGGYTF
-	TRBJ2-5	-	TRBV14	TGTGCCAGCAGCCAACCCGGGACTCCCCAAGAGACCCAGTACTTC	CASSQPGTPQETQYF
-	TRBJ2-7	-	TRBV18	TGTGCCAGCTCACGTTCTGCCGGCTACGAGCAGTACTTC	CASSRSAGYEQYF
-	TRBJ2-3	-	TRBV28	TGTGCCAGCCCTCCACCCCCCAGGGGGGGGTTTCGAACAGATACGCAGTATTTT	CASPPPPRGGFRTDTQYF
-	TRBJ2-5	-	TRBV19	TGTGCCAGTAGTCGGGACTCAAACCAAGAGACCCAGTACTTC	CASSRDSNQETQYF
-	TRBJ1-2	TRBD1	TRBV29-1	TGCAGCGCCGCCCGGGACAGGGACTATGGCTACACCTTC	CSAARDRDYGYTF
-	TRBJ2-5	-	TRBV6-5	TGTGCCAGCAGCCCCAGGGGGGGTTCGGAGACCCAGTACTTC	CASSPRGGSETQYF
-	TRBJ1-1	-	TRBV18	TGTGCCAGCTCACAGCGGGGAGGGTTCGAAACTGAAGCTTTCTTT	CASSQRGGFETEAFF
-	TRBJ2-5	-	TRBV7-8	TGTGCCAGCATCGAGGCGGAGACCCAGTACTTC	CASIEAETQYF
-	TRBJ1-1	-	TRBV2	TGTGCCAGCAGTGAACTCGGGGGGACTGAAGCTTTCTTT	CASSELGGTEAFF
-	TRBJ2-3	-	TRBV30	TGTGCCTGGAGTGTGTATTCCTATCGAGATACGCAGTATTTT	CAWSVYSYRDTQYF
-	TRBJ2-1	-	TRBV6-5	TGTGCCAGCAGCCTAGCCATGGGCCCCTACAATGAGCAGTTCTTC	CASSLAMGPYNEQFF
-	TRBJ1-4	-	TRBV7-2	TGTGCCAGCAGCTGGAAGGGGGGGGATGAAAAACTGTTTTTT	CASSWKGGDEKLFF
-	TRBJ1-1	TRBD1	TRBV30	TGTGCCTGGAGTTCCCCAGGGGGGAACACTGAAGCTTTCTTT	CAWSSPGGNTEAFF
-	TRBJ2-7	-	TRBV5-6	TGTGCCAGCAGCTTCACAGGGTTGGTCGAGCAGTACTTC	CASSFTGLVEQYF
-	TRBJ1-2	-	TRBV5-1	TGCGCCAGCAGCTTGGGACAACAGGGTCTATGGGGCTACACCTTC	CASSLGQQGLWGYTF
-	TRBJ2-5	TRBD2	TRBV7-3	TGTGCCAGCAGCAAAACTAGCGCCTCAGAGACCCAGTACTTC	CASSKTSASETQYF
-	TRBJ1-1	-	TRBV11-3	TGTGCCAGCAGCAGGGACGGACCGAACACTGAAGCTTTCTTT	CASSRDGPNTEAFF
-	TRBJ2-1	-	TRBV11-3	TGTGCCAGCAGCTTAGAGTGGGACTCCTACAATGAGCAGTTCTTC	CASSLEWDSYNEQFF
-	TRBJ2-1	TRBD2	TRBV6-5	TGTGCCAGCAGCAAGACTAGCGGAGGTTACAATGAGCAGTTCTTC	CASSKTSGGYNEQFF
-	TRBJ2-5	TRBD1	TRBV6-5	TGTGCCAGCCGATCGCAGGGGGCGTTCGAGACCCAGTACTTC	CASRSQGAFETQYF
-	TRBJ2-1	TRBD2	TRBV6-1	TGTGCCAGCAGTCTTAGCGGGCATGAGCAGTTCTTC	CASSLSGHEQFF
-	TRBJ2-1	-	TRBV7-9	TGTGCCAGCAGCACTCCCTTGGCCGGCCTCTCCTACAATGAGCAGTTCTTC	CASSTPLAGLSYNEQFF
-	TRBJ1-1	-	TRBV5-5	TGTGCCAGCTCCGTGAACACTGAAGCTTTCTTT	CASSVNTEAFF
once	TRBJ1-6	TRBD1	TRBV30	TGTGCCTGGAGTCCGAGGACAGGGTATAATTCACCCCTCCACTTT	CAWSPRTGYNSPLHF
-	TRBJ1-1	-	TRBV30	TGTGCCGTTGCCGGGGCTTCCACTGAAGCTTTCTTT	CAVAGASTEAFF
-	TRBJ2-7	TRBD2	TRBV27	TGTGCCAGCACTCAAGGTAGCGGGAGGGCTACCTACGAGCAGTACTTC	CASTQGSGRATYEQYF
-	TRBJ1-5	-	TRBV6-5	TGTGCCAGCAGCCTTGCAGATCGCGATCAGCCCCAGCATTTT	CASSLADRDQPQHF
-	TRBJ1-2	-	TRBV27	TGTGCCAGCAGTTTGGGGGGGGCGCGTGGCTACACCTTC	CASSLGGARGYTF
-	TRBJ1-3	TRBD1	TRBV2	TGTGCCAGCAGTGAAAGGGGACAGCGGGCTGGAAACACCATATATTTT	CASSERGQRAGNTIYF
-	TRBJ2-2	-	TRBV14	TGTGCCAGCAGCCAAATGGCAGGGGCCGGGGAGCTGTTTTTT	CASSQMAGAGELFF
-	TRBJ2-5	-	TRBV5-6	TGTGCCAGCAGCCTGTACCCGGGACAACTTCGTGTAAACCAAGAGACCCAGTACTTC	CASSLYPGQLRVNQETQYF
-	TRBJ2-5	-	TRBV10-3	TGTGCCATCAGTGACCCCGGCGGGACCCAGTACTTC	CAISDPGGTQYF
few	TRBJ1-1	-	TRBV19	TGTGCCAGTAGTATAGAGCACGGGACTGAAGCTTTCTTT	CASSIEHGTEAFF
-	TRBJ2-7	TRBD2	TRBV7-8	TGTGCCAGCAGCTTACCGGCGGGAGGGTTTTACGAGCAGTACTTC	CASSLPAGGFYEQYF
-	TRBJ2-7	TRBD2	TRBV7-3	TGTGCCAGCAGCCCTAGCGGGAGCTACGAGCAGTACTTC	CASSPSGSYEQYF
-	TRBJ1-5	-	TRBV30	TGTGCCTCCTCAACTGGGCAGTATAGCAATCAGCCCCAGCATTTT	CASSTGQYSNQPQHF
once	TRBJ2-1	TRBD2	TRBV6-4	TGTGCCAGCAGTTTACTAGTAGCGGGGTCCTACAATGAGCAGTTCTTC	CASSLLVAGSYNEQFF
once	TRBJ1-5	TRBD1	TRBV6-5	TGTGCCGGCTCGGGACAGCTAGATCAGCCCCAGCATTTT	CAGSGQLDQPQHF
-	TRBJ1-6	-	TRBV28	TGTGCCAGCAGTTTATCGGCTACAGGGACTGCGGCCTATAATTCACCCCTCCACTTT	CASSLSATGTAAYNSPLHF